These 31 T cell receptor beta chains came from one sample sequenced in a study of CD8 T cells in ankylosing spondylitis. TCRdb re-analysed the 5' RACE reads in MiXCR, keeping a single row per CDR3 protein. In the table there are around 150,000 distinct CDR3 sequences, more than 9% of which are singletons. The sequencing sample was made of blood, either unsorted or a sorted T cell fraction (not recorded which). The receptors derive from a male donor with ankylosing spondylitis or in good health (not recorded which).

This clonotype was detected ten times or more. The chain combines TRBV3-1 with TRBJ1-1; no reliable D call. CDR1 and CDR2 from the germline V gene are LGHDT and YNNKEL (reference sequence). Trimming shortened V by 7 bases and J by 7 bases, and 7 bases separated the two germline ends. The CDR3 spans 10 residues. CDR3 coding DNA: TGTGCCAGCACTAAACATGAAGCTTTCTTT. Translating it yields CASTKHEAFF.

In this sample, this clonotype turned up many times. The chain employs TRBV6-5 and TRBJ2-1, with 9 bases aligning to TRBD1. Per germline, CDR1 MNHEY and CDR2 SVGAGI. The V segment lost 0 bases and the J segment 4 bases; nucleotides outside the gene matches: 4. This CDR3 is built from 16 residues. CDR3 protein: CASSYSTDRGYNEQFF. For the CDR3, the DNA is TGTGCCAGCAGTTACTCGACCGACAGGGGGTACAATGAGCAGTTCTTC.

This clonotype was seen a few times. V gene TRBV7-2 combines with J gene TRBJ2-2; TRBD1 or TRBD2 may be the D gene (5 bases each). Germline V gene data show CDR1 as SGHTA and CDR2 as FQGNSA. The CDR3 sequence is 16 residues long. The V gene lost 0 bases and the J gene lost 5 bases, with 13 bases spanning the gap. The DNA for the CDR3 is TGTGCCAGCAGCTTAGCGGGGACCCGAAGGACCGGGGAGCTGTTTTTT. This encodes CASSLAGTRRTGELFF. Complete variable domain (other parts from reference TRBV7-2 and TRBJ2-2): GAGVSQSPSNKVTEKGKDVELRCDPISGHTALYWYRQSLGQGLEFLIYFQGNSAPDKSGLPSDRFSAERTGGSVSTLTIQRTQQEDSAVYLCASSLAGTRRTGELFFGEGSRLTVL.

The chain joins TRBV20-1 to TRBJ2-1, with TRBD2 identical over 9 bases. CDR3 length: 17 residues. Germline V gives CDR1 DFQATT, CDR2 SNEGSKA (reference sequence). V was pared by 5 bases and J by 2 bases, with 13 bases of the junction left unmatched. The CDR3 here is CSAPPDLAGAPYNEQFF. CDR3 bases: TGCAGTGCTCCCCCGGACTTAGCGGGGGCCCCCTACAATGAGCAGTTCTTC.

This clonotype occurred many times. This chain connects TRBV28 to TRBJ2-5; D call uncertain. Germline CDR1 is MDHEN and CDR2 is SYDVKM. V gave up 8 bases and J gave up 0 bases, with 7 bases separating them. The CDR3 is 12 residues long. CDR3 coding DNA: TGTGCCAGCGAAGAGCACCAAGAGACCCAGTACTTC. Protein product: CASEEHQETQYF.

At least ten counts were recorded for this clonotype. The chain combines TRBV6-2 or TRBV6-3 with TRBJ2-6; no clear D. The CDR3 consists of 16 residues. Germline V lookup: CDR1 MNHEY, CDR2 SVGEGT. Trimming shortened V by 0 bases and J by 4 bases, and 10 bases separated the two germline ends. The CDR3 nucleotides are TGTGCCAGCAGTTACTCGCGAACAGCCGGGGCCAACGTCCTGACTTTC. This translates into CASSYSRTAGANVLTF.

The chain uses TRBV28 and TRBJ2-2, with D tentatively TRBD1 (5 bases). The V end was cut by 6 bases, the J end by 1 base, with 9 bases between. The germline CDR1 and CDR2 sequences are MDHEN and SYDVKM. CDR3 length equals 14 residues. Here the CDR3 DNA reads TGTGCCAGCAGCACTCAGGGGAACACCGGGGAGCTGTTTTTT. Translating gives CASSTQGNTGELFF.

At least ten counts were recorded for this clonotype. The genes are TRBV5-6 and TRBJ2-3; D remains ambiguous. In germline, CDR1 is SGHDT, CDR2 YYEEEE. This CDR3 is 13 amino acids long. The V and J ends lost 3 bases and 3 bases respectively, with 8 bases between them. The CDR3 protein is CASSSDHTDTQYF. As DNA, the CDR3 is TGTGCCAGCAGCTCGGACCATACAGATACGCAGTATTTT.

This chain joins TRBV5-8 and TRBJ2-7; 14 bases map to TRBD2. Unmatched junction bases numbered 5, after V lost 3 bases and J lost 0 bases. Germline CDR1 reads SGHTS; CDR2 reads YDEGEE. The CDR3 has 17 amino acids. The CDR3 is CASSSGLAGGLSYEQYF. The CDR3 DNA reads as TGTGCCAGCAGCTCAGGACTAGCGGGGGGTCTCTCCTACGAGCAGTACTTC.

This clonotype appeared many times. The genes are TRBV9 and TRBJ2-1, with D perhaps TRBD1 or TRBD2 (5 bases each). Germline CDR1 reads SGDLS; CDR2 reads YYNGEE. The ends were cut back, 3 bases at V and 2 bases at J, with 9 bases in the middle. The CDR3 consists of 14 residues. CDR3 nucleotides: TGTGCCAGCAGCGGGGACGGTGCCTACAATGAGCAGTTCTTC. Translating gives CASSGDGAYNEQFF. The whole variable domain, filled in from reference TRBV9 and TRBJ2-1, reads DSGVTQTPKHLITATGQRVTLRCSPRSGDLSVYWYQQSLDQGLQFLIQYYNGEERAKGNILERFSAQQFPDLHSELNLSSLELGDSALYFCASSGDGAYNEQFFGPGTRLTVL.

The chain carries TRBV27 and TRBJ1-1, with 8 bases identical to TRBD1. J was trimmed by 6 bases and V by 3 bases; bases with no gene match: 6. The CDR3 spans 14 residues. Germline lookup yields CDR1 MNHEY and CDR2 SMNVEV (reference sequence). CDR3 region: CASSFIGRGPEAFF. The CDR3 nucleotides are TGTGCCAGCAGTTTTATCGGCAGGGGGCCTGAAGCTTTCTTT.

V is TRBV27 and J is TRBJ2-7, with 10 positions matching TRBD1. CDR3 length: 14 residues. Germline trimming cut 4 bases from V and 3 bases from J; bases unmatched to any gene: 3. Looked up from germline, CDR1 is MNHEY and CDR2 is SMNVEV (reference sequence). The chain's CDR3 is CASSSRTGGYEQYF. The DNA for the CDR3 is TGTGCCAGCAGTTCGCGGACAGGGGGCTACGAGCAGTACTTC.

This sequence joins TRBV5-6 and TRBJ2-3; D possibly corresponds to TRBD1 (6 bases). Germline V gene data show CDR1 as SGHDT and CDR2 as YYEEEE. Trimming took off 0 bases at V and 2 bases at J, with 19 bases between the two ends. This CDR3 has 18 residues. CDR3 sequence (DNA): TGTGCCAGCAGCTTGGAGGCCCTCTGGGGGCGGCACACAGATACGCAGTATTTT. Translation gives CASSLEALWGRHTDTQYF. The full variable domain, its missing parts supplied by reference TRBV5-6 and TRBJ2-3, is DAGVTQSPTHLIKTRGQQVTLRCSPKSGHDTVSWYQQALGQGPQFIFQYYEEEERQRGNFPDRFSGHQFPNYSSELNVNALLLGDSALYLCASSLEALWGRHTDTQYFGPGTRLTVL.

The sample holds many counts of this clonotype. The gene calls are TRBV6-5 and TRBJ2-7; 7 bases agree with TRBD2. Germline-derived CDR1 and CDR2 are MNHEY and SVGAGI. This CDR3 spans 16 amino acids. V lost 0 bases and J lost 2; bases outside the gene matches: 7. CDR3 in amino acids: CASSYSGSGMTYEQYF. The CDR3 DNA is TGTGCCAGCAGTTACTCTGGCAGCGGGATGACCTACGAGCAGTACTTC.

This clonotype has only a few counts. The rearrangement uses TRBV12-3 or TRBV12-4 and TRBJ1-5; 7 nucleotides line up with TRBD1. After removal of 3 bases from V and 5 bases from J, the junction contained 7 bases not matched to a gene. CDR3 size: 15 residues. The CDR3 sequence: CASSFLGTEHQPQHF. The CDR3 region has the DNA TGTGCCAGCAGTTTTTTAGGGACAGAGCATCAGCCCCAGCATTTT.

This clonotype has a count of ten or more. V gene TRBV12-3 or TRBV12-4 combines with J gene TRBJ2-4, with TRBD2 identical over 13 bases. This CDR3 is 15 amino acids long. With 6 bases clipped from V and 7 bases from J, the junction kept 6 bases outside the gene matches. The CDR3 region has the DNA TGTGCCAGCAGACTAGGGACTAGCGGGGCCAACATTCAGTACTTC. Translation: CASRLGTSGANIQYF.

This clonotype showed up just a few times. This sequence joins TRBV20-1 and TRBJ2-1; D gene unclear. Trimming shortened V by 6 bases and J by 2 bases, and 5 bases separated the two germline ends. The germline gives CDR1 DFQATT, CDR2 SNEGSKA (reference sequence). The CDR3 runs 11 residues. CDR3 sequence (DNA): TGCAGTGCGGAAGCCTACAATGAGCAGTTCTTC. It codes for CSAEAYNEQFF.

Ten or more counts support this clonotype. The CDR3 DNA reads as TGTGCCAGCAGCTTGGATAAAGGGTCAGATACGCAGTATTTT. Protein sequence: CASSLDKGSDTQYF. The chain has TRBV5-6 and TRBJ2-3; the D is unclear. This CDR3 is built from 14 residues. Germline V lookup: CDR1 SGHDT, CDR2 YYEEEE. Trimming took off 0 bases at V and 4 bases at J, with 9 bases between the two ends.

This clonotype was seen at least ten times. V usage is TRBV6-1 and J usage is TRBJ2-3; the D gene could be TRBD1 or TRBD2 (5 bases each). This CDR3 contains 14 residues. Looked up from germline, CDR1 is MNHNS and CDR2 is SASEGT. V lost 6 bases and J lost 2, with 12 bases in between. The CDR3 region has the DNA TGTGCCAGCAGCACGGGACGCTCCACAGATACGCAGTATTTT. Its protein product is CASSTGRSTDTQYF.

This clonotype was seen at least ten times. The chain combines TRBV20-1 with TRBJ1-5; D remains ambiguous. The CDR3 sequence is 15 residues long. Germline CDR1 and CDR2: DFQATT and SNEGSKA (reference sequence). V was cut by 0 bases and J by 0 bases, with 9 bases left in between. The CDR3 reads CSARESAYSNQPQHF. The CDR3 DNA reads as TGCAGTGCTAGAGAGTCGGCATATAGCAATCAGCCCCAGCATTTT.

The gene calls are TRBV7-8 and TRBJ2-7; D is undetermined. The CDR3 has 14 amino acids. Germline-derived CDR1 and CDR2 are SGHVS and FQNEAQ. V dropped 0 bases and J dropped 3 bases, with 9 bases sitting between them. The CDR3 loop is CASSLARLGYEQYF. CDR3 DNA sequence: TGTGCCAGCAGCTTAGCTCGGTTAGGCTACGAGCAGTACTTC.

This clonotype came up many times. The rearrangement uses TRBV12-3 or TRBV12-4 and TRBJ2-5, with D possibly being TRBD2 (6 bases). The CDR3 is 16 amino acids. Deletions cut 3 bases from V and 1 base from J, with 15 bases between. For the CDR3, the DNA is TGTGCCAGCAGTTTGGGCGGGGACTGGTCCCAAGAGACCCAGTACTTC. Protein sequence: CASSLGGDWSQETQYF.

This clonotype was detected a few times. The chain uses TRBV6-5 and TRBJ1-2; 10 bases match TRBD1. Germline V CDR1 and CDR2: MNHEY, SVGAGI. The CDR3 runs 16 residues. V trimming: 1 base; J trimming: 6 bases; junction bases outside the gene matches: 8. Here the CDR3 DNA reads TGTGCCAGCAGTTACTTGGGACAGGGGAGAGGTGATGGCTACACCTTC. Translating gives CASSYLGQGRGDGYTF.

This clonotype has ten or more counts. The chain couples TRBV12-3 or TRBV12-4 to TRBJ1-5; no definite D call. V shed 10 bases and J shed 2 bases, with 12 bases lying between them. The CDR3 runs to 13 residues. CDR3 coding DNA: TGTGCCACCACAGCAAGTGGCAATCAGCCCCAGCATTTT. This codes for CATTASGNQPQHF.

This clonotype has at least ten counts. J is TRBJ2-7 and V is TRBV3-1; 7 bases map to TRBD1. Trimming removed 4 bases from V and 4 bases from J; junction bases left unmatched: 10. Per the germline V gene, CDR1 is LGHDT and CDR2 is YNNKEL (reference sequence). The CDR3 covers 15 residues. In nucleotides, the CDR3 is TGTGCCAGCAGCCTCTGGCCGGGACAGAGTTACGAGCAGTACTTC. Its translation: CASSLWPGQSYEQYF.

This clonotype has ten or more counts. The rearrangement links TRBV3-1 to TRBJ2-7; 9 bases align to TRBD1. The CDR3 spans 15 residues. V was clipped by 3 bases and J by 6 bases; unmatched bases: 9. CDR1 and CDR2 (germline): LGHDT, YNNKEL (reference sequence). This CDR3 reads CASSHYRGQGSEQYF. CDR3 bases: TGTGCCAGCAGCCATTACCGTGGACAGGGGAGCGAGCAGTACTTC.

This clonotype has at least ten counts. This chain joins TRBV5-1 and TRBJ2-3; D possibly corresponds to TRBD2 (6 bases). The germline CDR1 and CDR2 sequences are SGHRS and YFSETQ. This CDR3 spans 15 amino acids. V lost 2 bases and J 2 bases, leaving 12 bases between the germline ends. The CDR3 DNA reads as TGCGCCAGCAGCTTTAGCGGACGTGACACAGATACGCAGTATTTT. Its translation: CASSFSGRDTDTQYF.

This clonotype was seen ten or more times. V and J are TRBV6-6 and TRBJ2-2; no clear D. V was shortened by 9 bases and J by 5 bases, with 13 bases between the two germline ends. Looked up from germline, CDR1 is MNHNY and CDR2 is SVGAGI (reference sequence). The CDR3 loop spans 13 amino acids. This chain's CDR3 is CASTSGGTGELFF. The CDR3, as DNA: TGTGCCAGTACCTCGGGTGGAACCGGGGAGCTGTTTTTT.

As for this clonotype: This may arise from a read error, as a much more abundant clone is one base away. The V gene is TRBV6-5, the J gene TRBJ2-7; maybe TRBD2 (5 bases). Germline V CDR1 and CDR2: MNHEY, SVGAGI. The CDR3 loop spans 15 amino acids. The CDR3: CASSSPRGRAYELYF. For the CDR3, the DNA is TGTGCCAGCAGTTCTCCGCGTGGGAGAGCTTACGAGCTGTACTTC.

This clonotype was recorded at least ten times. The rearrangement uses TRBV24-1 and TRBJ1-1; the D gene is possibly TRBD1 (6 bases). Germline V gives CDR1 KGHDR, CDR2 SFDVKD. With 1 base removed from V and 1 base from J, the gap between germline ends came to 12 bases. The CDR3 sequence is 16 residues long. The CDR3 DNA sequence: TGTGCCACCAGTGATTTCTTGGGGGGGCCGAACACTGAAGCTTTCTTT. This gives the protein CATSDFLGGPNTEAFF.

The chain recombines TRBV28 with TRBJ1-5; D is possibly TRBD1 (5 bases). Trimming shortened V by 6 bases and J by 0 bases, and 12 bases separated the two germline ends. The CDR3 is 15 residues long. Germline lookup yields CDR1 MDHEN and CDR2 SYDVKM. The CDR3 sequence: CASRPLGASNQPQHF. The CDR3 DNA follows: TGTGCCAGCAGGCCCCTCGGGGCTAGCAATCAGCCCCAGCATTTT.